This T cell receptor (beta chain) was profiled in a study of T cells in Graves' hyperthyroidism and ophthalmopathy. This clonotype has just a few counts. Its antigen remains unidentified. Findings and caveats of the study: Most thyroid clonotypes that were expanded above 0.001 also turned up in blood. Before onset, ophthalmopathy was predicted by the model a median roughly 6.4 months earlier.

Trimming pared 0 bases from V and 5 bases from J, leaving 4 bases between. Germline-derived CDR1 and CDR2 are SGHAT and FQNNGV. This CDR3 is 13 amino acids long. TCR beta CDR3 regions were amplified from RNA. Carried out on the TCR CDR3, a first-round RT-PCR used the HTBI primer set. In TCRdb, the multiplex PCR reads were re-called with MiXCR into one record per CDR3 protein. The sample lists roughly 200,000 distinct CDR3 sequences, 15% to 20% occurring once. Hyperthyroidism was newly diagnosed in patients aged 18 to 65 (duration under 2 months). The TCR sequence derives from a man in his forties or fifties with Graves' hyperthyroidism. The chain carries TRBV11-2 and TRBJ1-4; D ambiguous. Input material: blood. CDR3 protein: CASSLEGNEKLFF. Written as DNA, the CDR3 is TGTGCCAGCAGCTTAGAAGGGAATGAAAAACTGTTTTTT. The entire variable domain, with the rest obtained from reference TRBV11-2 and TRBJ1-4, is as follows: EAGVAQSPRYKIIEKRQSVAFWCNPISGHATLYWYQQILGQGPKLLIQFQNNGVVDDSQLPKDRFSAERLKGVDSTLKIQPAKLEDSAVYLCASSLEGNEKLFFGSGTQLSVL.